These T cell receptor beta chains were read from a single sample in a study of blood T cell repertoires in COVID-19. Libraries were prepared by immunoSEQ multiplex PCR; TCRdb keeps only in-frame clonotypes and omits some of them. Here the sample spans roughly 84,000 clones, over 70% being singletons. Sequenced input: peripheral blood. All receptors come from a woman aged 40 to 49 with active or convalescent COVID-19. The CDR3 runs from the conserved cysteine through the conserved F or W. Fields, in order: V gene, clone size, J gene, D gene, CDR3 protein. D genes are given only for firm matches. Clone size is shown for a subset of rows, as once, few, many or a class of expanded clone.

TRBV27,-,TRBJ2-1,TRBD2,CATRASGRFGDEQFF
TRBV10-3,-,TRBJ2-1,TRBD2,CAISLAGGRNEQFF
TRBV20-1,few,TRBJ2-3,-,CSTNADTQYF
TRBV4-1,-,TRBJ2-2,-,CASSQGRYSNTGELFF
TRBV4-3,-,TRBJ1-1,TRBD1,CASSLWTGREAFF
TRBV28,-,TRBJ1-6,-,CASSFPGTPLHF
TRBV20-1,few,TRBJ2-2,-,CSASGSQLGNTGELFF
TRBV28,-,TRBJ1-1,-,CASTTAGTENTEAFF
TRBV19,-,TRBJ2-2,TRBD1,CASRSGQGGATGELFF
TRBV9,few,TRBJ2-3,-,CASNLQGGGGDTQYF
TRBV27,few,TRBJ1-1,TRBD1,CASSLFTGGTEAFF
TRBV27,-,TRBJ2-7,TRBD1,CASSLSTGVFYEQYF
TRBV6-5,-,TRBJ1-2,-,CASSRESGSFYGYTF
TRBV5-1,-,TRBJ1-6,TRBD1,CASSLVGLSGGYNSPLHF
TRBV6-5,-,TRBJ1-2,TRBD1,CASRNTGDVVGYTF
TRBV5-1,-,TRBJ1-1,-,CASSPGQKMNTEAFF
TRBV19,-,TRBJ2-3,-,CASSMGAGWVDTQYF
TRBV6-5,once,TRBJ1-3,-,CASSFGVSGNTIYF
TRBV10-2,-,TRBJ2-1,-,CASMSRVEQFF
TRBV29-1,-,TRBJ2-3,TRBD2,CSVEAGEGTDTQYF
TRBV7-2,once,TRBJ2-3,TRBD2,CASSHGLGRTSGDTQYF
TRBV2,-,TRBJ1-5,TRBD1,CASKRPGGSNQPQHF
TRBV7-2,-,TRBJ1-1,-,CASKEGKKGVMNTEAFF
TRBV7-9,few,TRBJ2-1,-,CASSPSSVRRDEQFF
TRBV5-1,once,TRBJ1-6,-,CASSLETGAKNSPLHF
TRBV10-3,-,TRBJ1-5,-,CAISVEANQPQHF
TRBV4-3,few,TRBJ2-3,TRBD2,CASSPRTSGGTPSTDTQYF
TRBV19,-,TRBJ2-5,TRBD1,CASSLDRETQYF
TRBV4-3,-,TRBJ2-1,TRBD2,CASSQAASGYYNEQFF
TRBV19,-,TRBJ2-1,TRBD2,CASSARLAGGPGYNEQFF
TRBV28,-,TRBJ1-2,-,CASSFIQGDGYTF
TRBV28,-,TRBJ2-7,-,CASSLQILYYEQYF
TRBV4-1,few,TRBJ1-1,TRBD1,CASSQDSTGWNTEAFF
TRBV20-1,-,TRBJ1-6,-,CSASQAGYNSPLHF
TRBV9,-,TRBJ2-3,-,CASSLERDTQYF
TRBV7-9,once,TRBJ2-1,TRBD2,CASSPRLWVAGEGEQFF
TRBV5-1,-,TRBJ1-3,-,CASSFGDGASGNTIYF
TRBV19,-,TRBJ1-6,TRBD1,CASIDRVNLGSPLHF
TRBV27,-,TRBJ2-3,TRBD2,CASSRTLAGAPYF
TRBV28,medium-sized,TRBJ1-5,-,CASSLGRDNPQPQHF